This T cell receptor (beta chain) stems from a study of neurological immune-mediated disorders. This CDR3 spans 13 amino acids. The ends lost 6 bases at V and 7 bases at J; junction bases unmatched: 8. Germline values: CDR1 LNHDA, CDR2 SQIVND (reference sequence). This clonotype was recorded a few times. By 5'RACE with 10-nucleotide random UMIs, the cDNA was made. TCRdb re-derived calls from the 5' RACE reads in MiXCR, one entry per CDR3 protein. This sample has about 21,000 distinct CDR3 sequences; 15% to 20% occur once, and the top ten carry 7% to 9%. There were 850,000 to 1,000,000 CD4+ or CD8+ T cells used in the sorted libraries.

The V call is TRBV19, the J call TRBJ1-1; 7 nucleotides match TRBD1. The TCR was taken from a woman aged 18-29 years with multiple sclerosis. The sequenced sample consisted of CD8+ T cells from blood. CDR3 region: CASSPGGVGEAFF. The CDR3 coding sequence is TGTGCCAGTAGCCCAGGGGGAGTTGGTGAAGCTTTCTTT.